The 15 T cell receptor beta chains given below trace back to one sample, sequenced in a study of beta chain features in type 1 diabetes. The entirety of the isolated RNA underwent reverse transcription, so expressed TCRB transcripts were sequenced. Assay used: immunoSEQ multiplex PCR; TCRdb lists only in-frame clones, some missing. The table lists 360,000 or so clones, around 20% of them singletons. Sequencing was performed on naive CD4+ T cells from blood. The receptor set was obtained from a woman aged 18-29 years in good health.

The gene calls are TRBV29-1 and TRBJ1-2, with 8 positions matching TRBD1. This CDR3 contains 15 residues. Germline V CDR1 and CDR2: SQVTM, ANQGSEA. The ends lost 5 bases at V and 7 bases at J; junction bases unmatched: 15. The CDR3 region is CSVWNGQGDFGGYTF. For the CDR3, the DNA is TGCAGCGTTTGGAATGGACAGGGCGATTTTGGTGGCTACACCTTC.

V gene TRBV1 combines with J gene TRBJ1-4; no check of the table's D call, TRBD1, against the DNA was made. TRBV1 constitutes a pseudogene. The CDR3 has 13 amino acids. The DNA of the CDR3 is TGCACCAGCATGGGCCCGGTTAATGAAAAACTGTTTTTT. Its translation is CTSMGPVNEKLFF.

The rearrangement links TRBV4-1 to TRBJ2-6; D possibly corresponds to TRBD1 (5 bases). Trimming left V 1 base short and J 2 bases short, with 6 bases between. The CDR3 has 15 amino acids. Germline V gene lookup returns CDR1 MGHRA and CDR2 YSYEKL. CDR3 amino acids: CASSQAGTGANVLTF. The CDR3 bases are TGCGCCAGCAGCCAAGCAGGGACTGGGGCCAACGTCCTGACTTTC.

This chain uses TRBV12-5 with TRBJ1-1, with D perhaps matching TRBD1 (6 bases). V gave up 4 bases and J gave up 4 bases, with 13 bases separating them. CDR1 is LGHNT and CDR2 is FRNRAP in the germline V gene. This CDR3 region has 14 residues. The CDR3 coding sequence is TGTGCTAGTGGTTCCCCACTCAGGGGCACTGAAGCTTTCTTT. It translates to CASGSPLRGTEAFF.

The chain has TRBV4-2 and TRBJ1-5; no clear D. The V end was cut by 0 bases, the J end by 7 bases, with 10 bases between. The CDR3 sequence is 14 residues long. Germline lookup yields CDR1 LGHNA and CDR2 YNFKEQ. CDR3 residues: CASSQEEGWQPQHF. The CDR3 DNA follows: TGTGCCAGCAGCCAAGAGGAGGGTTGGCAGCCCCAGCATTTT.

This rearrangement joins TRBV2 to TRBJ1-4, with D hard to call. The length of the CDR3 is 13 residues. Deletions cut 3 bases from V and 9 bases from J, with 11 bases between. The germline gives CDR1 SNHLY, CDR2 FYNNEI. This CDR3 reads CASSENARKKLFF. CDR3 sequence (DNA): TGTGCCAGCAGTGAGAACGCCAGGAAAAAACTGTTTTTT.

This clone appeared a few times. The V gene is TRBV14, the J gene TRBJ2-1; D perhaps matches TRBD1 (7 bases). V was pared by 3 bases and J by 8 bases, with 11 bases between. CDR3 size: 13 residues. The germline gives CDR1 SGHDN, CDR2 FVKESK. The CDR3 DNA reads TGTGCCAGCAGCCACCTCAGGGGGGATGAGCAGTTCTTC. It yields the protein CASSHLRGDEQFF.

This clone was observed a handful of times. CDR3 loop: CARRSSGDEQYF. For the CDR3, the DNA is TGTGCCCGGAGGAGCTCCGGGGACGAGCAGTACTTC. This chain links TRBV2 with TRBJ2-7; D is perhaps TRBD2 (5 bases). CDR1 is SNHLY, CDR2 FYNNEI, per germline. V was trimmed by 11 bases and J by 5 bases, leaving 16 bases between them. The CDR3 spans 12 residues. Full variable domain (rest looked up from reference TRBV2 and TRBJ2-7): EPEVTQTPSHQVTQMGQEVILRCVPISNHLYFYWYRQILGQKVEFLVSFYNNEISEKSEIFDDQFSVERPDGSNFTLKIRSTKLEDSAMYFCARRSSGDEQYFGPGTRLTVT.

The chain couples TRBV5-6 to TRBJ2-7; D possibly corresponds to TRBD2 (6 bases). The CDR3 has 16 residues. Germline lookup yields CDR1 SGHDT and CDR2 YYEEEE. Trimming removed 0 bases from V and 0 bases from J, with 13 bases in between. For the CDR3, the DNA is TGTGCCAGCAGCTTGGAGGGTAGCGGAAGCTCCTACGAGCAGTACTTC. It yields the protein CASSLEGSGSSYEQYF.

The genes are TRBV2 and TRBJ1-1; unclear D gene. V was shortened by 2 bases and J by 3 bases, with 4 bases between the two germline ends. CDR1 is SNHLY and CDR2 is FYNNEI in the germline V gene. The CDR3 extends over 12 amino acids. Here the CDR3 reads CASSEQYTEAFF. CDR3 bases: TGTGCCAGCAGTGAACAATACACTGAAGCTTTCTTT. Based on the CDR3 plus reference TRBV2 and TRBJ1-1, the full variable domain is EPEVTQTPSHQVTQMGQEVILRCVPISNHLYFYWYRQILGQKVEFLVSFYNNEISEKSEIFDDQFSVERPDGSNFTLKIRSTKLEDSAMYFCASSEQYTEAFFGQGTRLTVV.

This sequence joins TRBV19 and TRBJ2-6; tentative D call: TRBD1 (6 bases). The V and J ends lost 5 bases and 1 base respectively, with 12 bases between them. The CDR3 length is 16 residues. Germline CDR1 LNHDA, CDR2 SQIVND (reference sequence). The CDR3 DNA reads TGTGCCAGTAGTGGTTGGCAGGGGTCTGGGGCCAACGTCCTGACTTTC. Translation gives CASSGWQGSGANVLTF.

The V and J genes are TRBV7-6 and TRBJ1-3; TRBD1 is a possible D gene (6 bases). Trimming shortened V by 8 bases and J by 0 bases, and 11 bases separated the two germline ends. Looked up from germline, CDR1 is SGHVS and CDR2 is FNYEAQ. This CDR3 contains 14 residues. For the CDR3, the DNA is TGTGCCAGCGCACAGGGACCCTCTGGAAACACCATATATTTT. Its protein product is CASAQGPSGNTIYF. The full variable domain, rest sourced from reference TRBV7-6 and TRBJ1-3, is GAGVSQSPRYKVTKRGQDVALRCDPISGHVSLYWYRQALGQGPEFLTYFNYEAQQDKSGLPNDRFSAERPEGSISTLTIQRTEQRDSAMYRCASAQGPSGNTIYFGEGSWLTVV.

This clone was seen a handful of times. The chain couples TRBV5-1 to TRBJ2-7, with D hard to call. The CDR3 length is 13 residues. Trimming cost V 0 bases and J 3 bases, with 7 bases left between them. CDR1 is SGHRS and CDR2 is YFSETQ in the germline V gene. CDR3 sequence (DNA): TGCGCCAGCAGCTTGGAGTCGGGCTACGAGCAGTACTTC. Its protein is CASSLESGYEQYF.

This clone was counted a few times. The V gene is TRBV7-9, the J gene TRBJ2-7; 8 bases fit TRBD2. V was clipped by 5 bases and J by 7 bases; unmatched bases: 7. This CDR3 has 13 amino acids. The germline CDR1 and CDR2 sequences are SEHNR and FQNEAQ (reference sequence). The CDR3 reads CASSAGGAGEQYF. DNA of the CDR3: TGTGCCAGCAGCGCGGGGGGCGCGGGGGAGCAGTACTTC.

This clone was picked up a small number of times. Other nucleotide sequences in the sample specify the same CDR3. This sequence joins TRBV7-9 and TRBJ1-4; D is unresolved. Germline CDR1 reads SEHNR; CDR2 reads FQNEAQ (reference sequence). The CDR3 covers 12 residues. V lost 3 bases to trimming and J lost 8 bases, with 7 bases between them. The CDR3 region has the DNA TGTGCCAGCAGCTTCGGAGGGGAAAAACTGTTTTTT. Protein: CASSFGGEKLFF.